This T cell receptor (beta chain) was sequenced for a study of T-cell reconstitution after alpha-beta-depleted transplantation in children listed by TCRdb under 2016. With respect to the entire study: Using TCR repertoire profiling, the study followed T-cell immune reconstitution in a quantitative way in children after TCRalphabeta/CD19-depleted allogeneic hematopoietic cell transplantation. The research as a whole found: In some patients, high TCRbeta diversity at day 60 was attributed to recipient T cells and intrathymic progenitors that had survived conditioning. About two months after transplant, the apparently early recovery of alphabetaT-cell counts reportedly depended on just several hundred clones that had expanded rapidly and came from non-depleted graft cells. Over the following months the frequencies of hyperexpanded clones went down, and after one year T-cell counts and TCRbeta diversity were mostly credited to newly produced T cells.

On this clonotype: Its antigen specificity is not known. Per-base quality was not reported, and no clone a single base away is much larger than it.

The treatment or condition tag for this specimen amounts to: allogeneic hematopoietic cell transplantation with graft depleted of TCRalphabeta T cells and CD19 B cells. TCRalphabeta/CD19-depleted allogeneic hematopoietic cell grafts were given to the transplant recipients, all of whom were children. The library was prepared using PCR. The data were produced on an Illumina HiSeq 2500. Molecular barcoding was employed in the preparation of TCR libraries, with unique molecular identifiers being used to normalize TCRbeta repertoire quantification. The public reads were quality trimmed at Q25 with fastp and then assembled into clones with MiXCR by TCRdb, keeping productive beta chains. Merged by CDR3 protein, the rows form single entries marked with the most common genes and DNA. This sample is represented by about 830,000 distinct CDR3 sequences; 15% to 20% of them were singletons. The leading ten clones occupy around 4.5% of the sample.

Cut back by 6 bases and 4 bases, the V and J ends lie 12 bases apart. Counted from cysteine to phenylalanine, this CDR3 has 13 amino acids. Only the CDR3 DNA stays, 39 bases, in frame from base 1. The rearrangement joined TRBV12-3 or TRBV12-4 to TRBJ1-2; TRBD1 is a weak D gene call, 6 bases matching. The sample here was PBMCs, mostly from graft donor cells, taken 360 days after TCRalphabeta/CD19-depleted stem cell transplant. The clonotype was recovered from a male patient younger than 18 who had a stem cell transplant for acute lymphoblastic leukemia, so the T cells may come from the graft donor. The DNA sequence is TGTGCCAGCAGGTACAGGGCTGGCTATGGCTACACCTTC. This codes for CASRYRAGYGYTF.